This entry describes one TCR beta chain. This sample is drawn from a study of cytomegalovirus exposure and HLA in healthy donors. In the PCR, 60 Vbeta and 13 Jbeta primers were used. Produced via immunoSEQ multiplex PCR; TCRdb's table is partial and in-frame only. Here the sample spans approximately 110,000 clones, around 73% being singletons. Germline trimming cut 6 bases from V and 2 bases from J; bases unmatched to any gene: 11. Germline CDR1 and CDR2: MGHDK and SYGVNS. This CDR3 is built from 16 residues. This TCR was recovered from a woman under 40 in good health and CMV-seropositive. The sequenced material came from PBMCs. V usage is TRBV25-1 and J usage is TRBJ2-7; 9 bases line up with TRBD1. Here the CDR3 reads CASSRSTGGPAYEQYF. As DNA, the CDR3 is TGTGCCAGCAGCCGATCTACAGGGGGCCCTGCCTACGAGCAGTACTTC.